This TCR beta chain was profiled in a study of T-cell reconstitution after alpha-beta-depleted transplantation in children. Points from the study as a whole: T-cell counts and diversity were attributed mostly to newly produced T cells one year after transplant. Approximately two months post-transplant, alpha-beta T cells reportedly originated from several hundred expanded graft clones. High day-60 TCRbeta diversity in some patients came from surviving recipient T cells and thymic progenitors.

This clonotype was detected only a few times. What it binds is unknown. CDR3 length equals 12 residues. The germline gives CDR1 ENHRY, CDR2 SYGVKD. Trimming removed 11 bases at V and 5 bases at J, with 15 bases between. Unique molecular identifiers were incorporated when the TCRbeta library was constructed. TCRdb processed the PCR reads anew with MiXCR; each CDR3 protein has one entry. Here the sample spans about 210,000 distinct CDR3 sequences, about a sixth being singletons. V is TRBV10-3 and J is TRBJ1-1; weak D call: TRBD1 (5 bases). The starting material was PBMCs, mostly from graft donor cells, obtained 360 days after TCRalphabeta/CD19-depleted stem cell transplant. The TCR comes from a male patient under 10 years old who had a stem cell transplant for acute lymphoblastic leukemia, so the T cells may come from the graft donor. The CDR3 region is CASGTGWTEAFF. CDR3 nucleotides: TGTGCCTCAGGGACGGGCTGGACTGAAGCTTTCTTT.